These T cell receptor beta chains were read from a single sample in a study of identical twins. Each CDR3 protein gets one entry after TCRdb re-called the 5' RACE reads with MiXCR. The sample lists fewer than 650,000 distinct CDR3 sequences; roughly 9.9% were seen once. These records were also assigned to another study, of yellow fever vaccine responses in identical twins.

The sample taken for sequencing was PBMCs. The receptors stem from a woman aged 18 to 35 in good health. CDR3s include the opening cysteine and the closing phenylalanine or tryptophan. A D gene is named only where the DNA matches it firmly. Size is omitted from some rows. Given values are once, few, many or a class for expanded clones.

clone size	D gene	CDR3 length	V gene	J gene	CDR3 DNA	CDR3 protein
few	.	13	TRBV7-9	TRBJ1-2	TGTGCCAGCAACCGGCAGGGAACTATCGGCTACACCTTC	CASNRQGTIGYTF
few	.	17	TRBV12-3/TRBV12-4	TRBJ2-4	TGTGCCAGCAGTTATCCTTTGGGGGAGTGGTCCAAAAACATTCAGTACTTC	CASSYPLGEWSKNIQYF
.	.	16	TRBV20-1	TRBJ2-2	TGCAGTGCCACTCAGACAGGACGCGAGAACACCGGGGAGCTGTTTTTT	CSATQTGRENTGELFF
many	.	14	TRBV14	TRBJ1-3	TGTGCCAGCAGCCAACAGGGGCACGGAAACACCATATATTTT	CASSQQGHGNTIYF
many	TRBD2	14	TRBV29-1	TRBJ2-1	TGCAGCGCCTCAGGACTAGCGGCAAACAATGAGCAGTTCTTC	CSASGLAANNEQFF
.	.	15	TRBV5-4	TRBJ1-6	TGTGCCAGCAGCTTGGGGCCTCCAGGAGATTCACCCCTCCACTTT	CASSLGPPGDSPLHF
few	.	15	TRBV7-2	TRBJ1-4	TGTGCCAGCAGCCCCGGGTGGGGCAAGGGTGAAAAACTGTTTTTT	CASSPGWGKGEKLFF
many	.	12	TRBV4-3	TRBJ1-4	TGCGCCAGCAGCCAAGTAACGGAAAAACTGTTTTTT	CASSQVTEKLFF
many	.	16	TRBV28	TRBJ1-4	TGTGCCAGCAGTTTAATGGGTCAGGGTTTTAATGAAAAACTGTTTTTT	CASSLMGQGFNEKLFF
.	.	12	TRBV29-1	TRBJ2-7	TGCAGCGTTGAGGTGGGAGGTACCGAGCAGTACTTC	CSVEVGGTEQYF
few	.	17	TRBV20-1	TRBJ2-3	TGCAGTGAAGCAAAGAGCGACCCTCCTTTCCTCACAGATACGCAGTATTTT	CSEAKSDPPFLTDTQYF
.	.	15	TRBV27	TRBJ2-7	TGTGCCAGCAGTTTAACGTCGGCAGCCATCTACGAGCAGTACTTC	CASSLTSAAIYEQYF
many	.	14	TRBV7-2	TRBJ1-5	TGTGCCAGCAGCTTTGCGAATAGCAATCAGCCCCAGCATTTT	CASSFANSNQPQHF
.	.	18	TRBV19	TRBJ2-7	TGTGCCAGTAGTATAGCCCCCCTTGGGGGGGGGCAGTCCTACGAGCAGTACTTC	CASSIAPLGGGQSYEQYF
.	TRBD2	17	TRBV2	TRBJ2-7	TGTGCCAGCAGTGAAAGTGGAACTAGCGGGAGCGTTACCGAGCAGTACTTC	CASSESGTSGSVTEQYF
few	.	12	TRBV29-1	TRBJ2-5	TGCAGCGGATACAGGGGAGGGGAGACCCAGTACTTC	CSGYRGGETQYF
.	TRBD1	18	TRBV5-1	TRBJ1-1	TGCGCCAGCAGCCCGGGACAGGGGGCGCAGGGTGTGAACACTGAAGCTTTCTTT	CASSPGQGAQGVNTEAFF
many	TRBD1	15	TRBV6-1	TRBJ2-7	TGTGCCAGCAGCCGACCGGGACAGGGGCCACACGAGCAGTACTTC	CASSRPGQGPHEQYF
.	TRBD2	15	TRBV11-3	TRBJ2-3	TGTGCCAGCAGCACCTCACTAGCGGGGGCTCCAACGCAGTATTTT	CASSTSLAGAPTQYF
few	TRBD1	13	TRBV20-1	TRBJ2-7	TGCAGTGCTCCCACAGGGGGTTCCTACGAGCAGTACTTC	CSAPTGGSYEQYF
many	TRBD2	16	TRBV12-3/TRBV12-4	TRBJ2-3	TGTGCCAGCAGTTTACAACTAGCGGGAATAACAGATACGCAGTATTTT	CASSLQLAGITDTQYF
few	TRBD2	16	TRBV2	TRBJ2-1	TGTGCCAGCAGTGATCATGCAGCGGGGGTCGACAATGAGCAGTTCTTC	CASSDHAAGVDNEQFF
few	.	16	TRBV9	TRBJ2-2	TGTGCCAGCAGCGTAGAGCCGATTACGAACACCGGGGAGCTGTTTTTT	CASSVEPITNTGELFF
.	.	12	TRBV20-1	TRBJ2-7	TGCAGTGCTAGTCGAGGTGAAGACGAGCAGTACTTC	CSASRGEDEQYF
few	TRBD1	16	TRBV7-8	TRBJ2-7	TGTGCCAGCAGCTTAGGGGGTACAGGGGGCAGAAACGAGCAGTACTTC	CASSLGGTGGRNEQYF
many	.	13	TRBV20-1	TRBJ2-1	TGCAGTGCTAGTGGGCAGATACACAATGAGCAGTTCTTC	CSASGQIHNEQFF
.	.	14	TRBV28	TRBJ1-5	TGTGCCAGCAGTTTCTGGACAGCCACCCAGCCCCAGCATTTT	CASSFWTATQPQHF
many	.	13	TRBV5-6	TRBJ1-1	TGTGCCAGCAGCCGCGGGGGGGTCACTGAAGCTTTCTTT	CASSRGGVTEAFF
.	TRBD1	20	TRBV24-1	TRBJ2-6	TGTGCCACCAGTGATTTGAGGGCGACAGGGAAAAACTCTGGGGCCAACGTCCTGACTTTC	CATSDLRATGKNSGANVLTF
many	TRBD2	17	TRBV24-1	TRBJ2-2	TGTGCCACCAGTGATTCCGGGACTAGCGTGGACACCGGGGAGCTGTTTTTT	CATSDSGTSVDTGELFF
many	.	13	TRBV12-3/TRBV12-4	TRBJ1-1	TGTGCCAGCAGTTTTGGGGGGCAAACTGAAGCTTTCTTT	CASSFGGQTEAFF
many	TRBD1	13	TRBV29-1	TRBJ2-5	TGCAGCGTTATGACAGGGGGTAAAGAGACCCAGTACTTC	CSVMTGGKETQYF
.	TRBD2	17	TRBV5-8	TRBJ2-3	TGTGCCAGCAGCTTGGTGGCGGGGGTCACTGGCACAGATACGCAGTATTTT	CASSLVAGVTGTDTQYF